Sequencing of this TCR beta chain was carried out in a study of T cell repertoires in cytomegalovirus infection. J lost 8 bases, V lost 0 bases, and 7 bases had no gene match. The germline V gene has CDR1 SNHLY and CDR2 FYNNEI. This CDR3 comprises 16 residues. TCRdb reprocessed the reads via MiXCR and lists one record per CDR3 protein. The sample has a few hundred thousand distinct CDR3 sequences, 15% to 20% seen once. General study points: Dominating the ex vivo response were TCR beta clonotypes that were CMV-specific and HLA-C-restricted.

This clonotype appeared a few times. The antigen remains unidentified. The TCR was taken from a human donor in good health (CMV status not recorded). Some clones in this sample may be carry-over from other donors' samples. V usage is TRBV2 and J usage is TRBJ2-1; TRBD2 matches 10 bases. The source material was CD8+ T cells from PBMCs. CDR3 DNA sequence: TGTGCCAGCAGTGAAGCGCGAGCGGGGGGGCGGGATGAGCAGTTCTTC. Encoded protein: CASSEARAGGRDEQFF.